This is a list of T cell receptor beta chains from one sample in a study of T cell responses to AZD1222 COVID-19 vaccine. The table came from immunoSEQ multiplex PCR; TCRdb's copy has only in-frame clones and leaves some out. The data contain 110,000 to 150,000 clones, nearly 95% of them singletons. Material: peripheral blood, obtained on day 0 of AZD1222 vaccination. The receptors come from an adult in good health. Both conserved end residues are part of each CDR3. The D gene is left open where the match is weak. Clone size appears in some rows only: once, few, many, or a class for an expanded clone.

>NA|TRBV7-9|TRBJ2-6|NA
CASSKGAVGDRRGPGANVLTF
TGTGCCAGCAGCAAGGGGGCGGTGGGAGACAGGAGGGGCCCTGGGGCCAACGTCCTGACTTTC
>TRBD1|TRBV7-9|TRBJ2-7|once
CASSLGQSSYEQYF
TGTGCCAGCAGCTTGGGACAGTCCTCCTACGAGCAGTACTTC
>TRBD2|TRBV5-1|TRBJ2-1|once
CASSFQAGEGEQFF
TGCGCCAGCAGCTTTCAAGCGGGAGAAGGTGAGCAGTTCTTC
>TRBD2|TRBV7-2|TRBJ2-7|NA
CASSPGLAKYEQYF
TGTGCCAGCAGCCCGGGACTAGCGAAGTACGAGCAGTACTTC
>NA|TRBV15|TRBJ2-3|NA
CATSRGAGFSTDTQYF
TGTGCCACCAGCAGAGGGGCAGGGTTTAGCACAGATACGCAGTATTTT
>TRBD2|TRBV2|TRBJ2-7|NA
CASSDPTSGRYEQYF
TGTGCCAGCAGTGACCCGACTAGCGGGCGCTACGAGCAGTACTTC
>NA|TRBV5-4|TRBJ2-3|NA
CASSLAGRADDTQYF
TGTGCCAGCAGCTTGGCTGGGCGGGCAGACGATACGCAGTATTTT
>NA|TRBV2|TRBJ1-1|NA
CASSHRDEAFF
TGTGCCAGCAGCCACAGGGACGAAGCTTTCTTT
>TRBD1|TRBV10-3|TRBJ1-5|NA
CAISEQGVDQPQHF
TGTGCCATCAGTGAGCAGGGGGTAGATCAGCCCCAGCATTTT
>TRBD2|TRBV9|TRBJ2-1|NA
CASSGAGTSGRITYNEQFF
TGTGCCAGCAGCGGGGCCGGGACTAGCGGGCGGATTACCTACAATGAGCAGTTCTTC
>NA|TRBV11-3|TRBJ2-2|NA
CASSSQGGAGELFF
TGTGCCAGCAGCTCTCAGGGGGGGGCCGGGGAGCTGTTTTTT
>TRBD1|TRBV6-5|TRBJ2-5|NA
CASTPRGQGVKTQYF
TGTGCCAGCACCCCCCGGGGACAGGGGGTGAAGACCCAGTACTTC
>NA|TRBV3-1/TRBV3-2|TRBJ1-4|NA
CASSQENGEKLFF
TGTGCCAGCAGCCAAGAGAATGGTGAAAAACTGTTTTTT
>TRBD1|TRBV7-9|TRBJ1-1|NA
CASSFGTDEAFF
TGTGCCAGCAGCTTCGGGACAGATGAAGCTTTCTTT
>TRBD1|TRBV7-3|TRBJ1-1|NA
CASSLRAVTGGFNTEAFF
TGTGCCAGCAGCCTTAGGGCGGTGACAGGGGGCTTTAACACTGAAGCTTTCTTT
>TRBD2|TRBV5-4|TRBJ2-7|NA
CASSLALAGEVEQYF
TGTGCCAGCAGCTTGGCCCTAGCGGGAGAGGTCGAGCAGTACTTC
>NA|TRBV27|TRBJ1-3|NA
CASRRGRPGNTIYF
TGTGCCAGCAGAAGGGGGAGACCTGGAAACACCATATATTTT
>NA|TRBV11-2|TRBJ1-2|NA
CASSLDGSYGYTF
TGTGCCAGCAGCTTAGATGGAAGCTATGGCTACACCTTC
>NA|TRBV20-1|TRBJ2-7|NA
CSASMPGSGHEQYF
TGCAGTGCTAGTATGCCGGGTTCGGGCCACGAGCAGTACTTC
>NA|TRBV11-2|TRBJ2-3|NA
CASSLRAGSTDTQYF
TGTGCCAGCAGCCTCAGGGCGGGTAGCACAGATACGCAGTATTTT
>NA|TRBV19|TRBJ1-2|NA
CASSPIYRVNYGYTF
TGTGCCAGTAGTCCTATATACAGAGTTAACTATGGCTACACCTTC
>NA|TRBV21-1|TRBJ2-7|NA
CASRIKPNQSSYEQYF
TGTGCCAGCAGAATAAAACCTAACCAAAGCTCCTACGAGCAGTACTTC
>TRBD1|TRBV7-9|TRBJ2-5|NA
CASSLILDRDGVVGTQYF
TGTGCCAGCAGCTTAATTCTGGACAGGGACGGGGTGGTGGGGACCCAGTACTTC
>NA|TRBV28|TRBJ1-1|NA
CASSLRWSGGDTEAFF
TGTGCCAGCAGTTTAAGGTGGTCGGGGGGGGACACTGAAGCTTTCTTT
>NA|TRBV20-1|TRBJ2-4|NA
CSAAIKNIQYF
TGCAGTGCCGCCATCAAAAACATTCAGTACTTC
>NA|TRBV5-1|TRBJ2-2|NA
CASSSAATGTGELFF
TGCGCCAGCAGCTCGGCGGCTACAGGGACCGGGGAGCTGTTTTTT
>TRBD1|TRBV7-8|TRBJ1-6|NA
CASSSIDRDVSPLHF
TGTGCCAGCAGCTCAATCGACAGGGACGTTTCACCCCTCCACTTT
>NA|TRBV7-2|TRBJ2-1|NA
CASSIRTPYIYNEQFF
TGTGCCAGCAGCATACGGACTCCCTACATTTACAATGAGCAGTTCTTC
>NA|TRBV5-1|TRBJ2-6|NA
CASSLSSGANVLTF
TGCGCCAGCAGCTTGAGTTCTGGGGCCAACGTCCTGACTTTC
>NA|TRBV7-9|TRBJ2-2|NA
CASSLNHRTGELFF
TGTGCCAGCAGCTTAAATCACCGCACCGGGGAGCTGTTTTTT
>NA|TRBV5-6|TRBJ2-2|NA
CASSLEGNGELFF
TGTGCCAGCAGCTTGGAGGGGAACGGGGAGCTGTTTTTT
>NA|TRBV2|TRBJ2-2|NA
CASSEAGVRTGELFF
TGTGCCAGCAGTGAAGCTGGGGTGCGCACCGGGGAGCTGTTTTTT
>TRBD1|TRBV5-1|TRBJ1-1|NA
CASSLTGGTEAFF
TGCGCCAGCAGCTTAACAGGGGGCACTGAAGCTTTCTTT
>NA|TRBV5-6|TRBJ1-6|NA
CASSRDNNSPLHF
TGTGCCAGCAGCCGTGACAATAATTCACCCCTCCACTTT
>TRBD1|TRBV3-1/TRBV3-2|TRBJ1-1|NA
CASSGRQGEAFF
TGTGCCAGCAGCGGCCGACAGGGTGAAGCTTTCTTT
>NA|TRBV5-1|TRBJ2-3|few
CASSFSEPSTDTQYF
TGCGCCAGCAGCTTCAGCGAACCCAGCACAGATACGCAGTATTTT
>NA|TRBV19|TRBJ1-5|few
CASSRGTAPIPQHF
TGTGCCAGTAGTCGGGGGACGGCTCCGATCCCCCAGCATTTT
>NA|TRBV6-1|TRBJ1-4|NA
CASSEAGGEEKLFF
TGTGCCAGCAGTGAAGCAGGGGGAGAAGAAAAACTGTTTTTT
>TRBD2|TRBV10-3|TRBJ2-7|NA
CAIRGTSGSAYEQYF
TGTGCCATCAGGGGGACTAGCGGGAGTGCCTACGAGCAGTACTTC
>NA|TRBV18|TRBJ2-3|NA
CASSPILGESADTQYF
TGTGCCAGCTCACCAATACTAGGGGAATCCGCAGATACGCAGTATTTT
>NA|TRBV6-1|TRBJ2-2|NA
CASRETGELFF
TGTGCCAGCAGGGAAACCGGGGAGCTGTTTTTT
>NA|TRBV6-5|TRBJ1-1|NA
CASNTVLGKAFF
TGTGCCAGCAACACCGTCCTCGGGAAAGCTTTCTTT
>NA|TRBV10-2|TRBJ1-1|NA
CASSTLNTEAFF
TGCGCCAGCAGTACTCTGAACACTGAAGCTTTCTTT
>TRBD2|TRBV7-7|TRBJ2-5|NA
CASSLAVTSEETQYF
TGTGCTAGCAGCTTAGCAGTGACTAGCGAGGAGACCCAGTACTTC
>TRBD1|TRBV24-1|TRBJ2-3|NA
CATAGTVTDTQYF
TGTGCCACCGCCGGGACAGTGACAGATACGCAGTATTTT
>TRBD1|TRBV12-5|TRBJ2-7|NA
CASGLVVTGQLTYEQYF
TGTGCTAGTGGTTTGGTAGTCACGGGACAGCTCACCTACGAGCAGTACTTC
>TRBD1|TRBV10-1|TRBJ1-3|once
CASSGFDREGNTIYF
TGCGCCAGCAGCGGATTCGACAGGGAGGGAAACACCATATATTTT
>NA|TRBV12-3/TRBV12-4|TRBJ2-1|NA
CASSLDYNEQFF
TGTGCCAGCAGTTTAGACTACAATGAGCAGTTCTTC
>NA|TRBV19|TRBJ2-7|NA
CASSIQDGMYEQYF
TGTGCCAGTAGTATCCAGGACGGGATGTACGAGCAGTACTTC
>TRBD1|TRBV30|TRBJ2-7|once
CAWGRTGEYEQYF
TGTGCCTGGGGCCGGACAGGGGAATACGAGCAGTACTTC
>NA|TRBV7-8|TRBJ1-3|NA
CASSLARKGNTIYF
TGTGCCAGCAGCTTAGCCAGGAAAGGAAACACCATATATTTT
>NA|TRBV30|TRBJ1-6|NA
CAWSYGESSYNSPLHF
TGTGCCTGGAGTTACGGAGAAAGCTCCTATAATTCACCCCTCCACTTT
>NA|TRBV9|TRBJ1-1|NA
CASSAVTGFHEAFF
TGTGCCAGCAGCGCCGTGACCGGTTTCCATGAAGCTTTCTTT
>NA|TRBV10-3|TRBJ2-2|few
CAISERNTGELFF
TGTGCCATCAGTGAACGGAACACCGGGGAGCTGTTTTTT
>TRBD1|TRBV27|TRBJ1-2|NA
CASSGGTGSYGYTF
TGTGCCAGCAGTGGGGGGACAGGGTCGTATGGCTACACCTTC